This T cell receptor beta chain emerged from a study of blood T cell repertoires in COVID-19. As for the study in general: Nucleic acid was either cDNA or gDNA, and it came from T cells, B-cell-depleted T cells, or PBMCs.

V lost 1 base and J 7 bases, leaving 14 bases between the germline ends. This CDR3 comprises 15 residues. Germline CDR1 is MDHEN and CDR2 is SYDVKM. In the authors' methods: Scientists estimated how many nucleated cells there were by amplifying reference gene primers. Some clones are missing from TCRdb's copy, which holds only in-frame ones; the method was immunoSEQ multiplex PCR. The DNA gave D and trimming, while V, J and clone size come from that table. Counted here are 40,000 or so clones, roughly nine tenths occurring once; the ten biggest clones make up around 16%. The sequenced material came from peripheral blood. The receptor was derived from a woman under 40 in a cohort sampled during active COVID-19. This chain connects TRBV28 to TRBJ1-5; D is possibly TRBD1 (6 bases). CDR3 sequence reads: CASSLSAQGEQPQHF. CDR3 DNA: TGTGCCAGCAGTTTATCGGCACAGGGAGAACAGCCCCAGCATTTT.